This passage covers 12 T cell receptor beta chains from one sample sequenced in a study of blood T cell repertoires in COVID-19. Only in-frame clones appear in the TCRdb table, and some are missing; sequencing was by immunoSEQ multiplex PCR. The sample has about 200,000 clones, 88% seen once; the top ten hold under 2%. What was sequenced was peripheral blood. The receptors shown here come from a man between 18 and 35 years old with active or convalescent COVID-19.

The chain combines TRBV25-1 with TRBJ2-1, with 16 bases matching TRBD2. Germline CDR1 and CDR2: MGHDK and SYGVNS. The length of the CDR3 is 18 residues. Trimming took 4 bases from V and 6 from J; bases not matched to a gene: 9. CDR3 bases: TGTGCCAGCAGTGTTTCCGGGACTAGCGGGAGGGTGAGCAATGAGCAGTTCTTC. It specifies CASSVSGTSGRVSNEQFF.

The chain recombines TRBV6-2 or TRBV6-3 with TRBJ2-7; tentative D call: TRBD2 (5 bases). Germline V gene lookup returns CDR1 MNHEY and CDR2 SVGEGT. V was clipped by 4 bases and J by 7 bases, with 11 bases between them. The length of the CDR3 is 12 residues. The CDR3 sequence is CASSFAGKEQYF. The CDR3 region has the DNA TGTGCCAGCAGTTTCGCCGGGAAGGAGCAGTACTTC.

V and J are TRBV5-1 and TRBJ1-2, with 8 positions matching TRBD1. CDR3 length equals 14 residues. J gave up 4 bases and V 4 bases, and 6 bases lay outside the gene matches. Germline V CDR1 and CDR2: SGHRS, YFSETQ. DNA of the CDR3: TGCGCCAGCAGCGCATCAGGGGGCGTCTATGGCTACACCTTC. Amino acid sequence: CASSASGGVYGYTF.

The chain carries TRBV6-2 or TRBV6-3 and TRBJ1-1; 8 positions agree with TRBD1. The CDR3 is 15 residues long. J lost 0 bases, V lost 6 bases, and 6 bases had no gene match. The germline V gene encodes CDR1 MNHEY and CDR2 SVGEGT. For the CDR3, the DNA is TGTGCCAGCAGCCACGGACAGGGCCTGAACACTGAAGCTTTCTTT. It encodes CASSHGQGLNTEAFF.

To note about this clone: Within the sample, other DNA sequences also encode this same CDR3. The DNA of the CDR3 is TGTGCCAGCAGCCGAGACAATCAGCCCCAGCATTTT. Its protein product is CASSRDNQPQHF. This chain joins TRBV7-2 and TRBJ1-5, with no clear D. The germline V gene has CDR1 SGHTA and CDR2 FQGNSA. This CDR3 has 12 residues. V was clipped by 5 bases and J by 3 bases, with 5 bases between them.

The gene calls are TRBV7-9 and TRBJ2-1; D call uncertain. V was clipped by 3 bases and J by 8 bases, with 8 bases between them. The CDR3 spans 12 residues. In germline, CDR1 is SEHNR, CDR2 FQNEAQ (reference sequence). CDR3 sequence reads: CASSFQMDEQFF. For the CDR3, the DNA is TGTGCCAGCAGCTTCCAGATGGATGAGCAGTTCTTC.

The chain is built from TRBV15 and TRBJ1-4; maybe TRBD1 (5 bases). CDR3 size: 16 residues. The germline V gene has CDR1 LNHNV and CDR2 YYDKDF (reference sequence). V was cut by 0 bases and J by 2 bases, with 10 bases left in between. CDR3 in DNA: TGTGCCACCAGCAGAGATCTGCCAGGGACTAATGAAAAACTGTTTTTT. Its protein product is CATSRDLPGTNEKLFF. The whole variable domain, remainder taken from reference TRBV15 and TRBJ1-4, is DAMVIQNPRYQVTQFGKPVTLSCSQTLNHNVMYWYQQKSSQAPKLLFHYYDKDFNNEADTPDNFQSRRPNTSFCFLDIRSPGLGDTAMYLCATSRDLPGTNEKLFFGSGTQLSVL.

This clone has a single count. V is TRBV5-1 and J is TRBJ2-3; TRBD2 matches 11 bases. The trim removed 4 bases at V and 1 base at J, leaving 5 bases unmatched. The CDR3 is made up of 16 amino acids. The germline V gene encodes CDR1 SGHRS and CDR2 YFSETQ. CDR3 sequence: CASSPGTSGRTDTQYF. Written as DNA, the CDR3 is TGCGCCAGCAGCCCAGGGACTAGCGGACGCACAGATACGCAGTATTTT.

V and J are TRBV7-2 and TRBJ2-3; 9 bases align to TRBD2. The V segment lost 5 bases and the J segment 4 bases; nucleotides outside the gene matches: 4. This CDR3 has 14 residues. CDR1 SGHTA and CDR2 FQGNSA come from the germline V gene. Here the CDR3 reads CASSPGLAPDTQYF. The CDR3 coding sequence is TGTGCCAGCAGCCCGGGACTAGCCCCAGATACGCAGTATTTT. The whole variable domain, filled in from reference TRBV7-2 and TRBJ2-3, reads GAGVSQSPSNKVTEKGKDVELRCDPISGHTALYWYRQSLGQGLEFLIYFQGNSAPDKSGLPSDRFSAERTGGSVSTLTIQRTQQEDSAVYLCASSPGLAPDTQYFGPGTRLTVL.

The rearrangement uses TRBV5-3 and TRBJ2-1, with D perhaps matching TRBD2 (5 bases). TRBV5-3 is reported as an ORF; its role is uncertain. V was clipped by 2 bases and J by 5 bases, with 20 bases between them. CDR3 size: 17 residues. The CDR3 sequence is CARSFDLRDPPNNEQFF. The CDR3 DNA reads as TGTGCCAGAAGCTTTGATCTACGGGATCCGCCTAACAATGAGCAGTTCTTC.

The chain couples TRBV28 to TRBJ2-7; 7 nucleotides match TRBD1. Trimming removed 1 base from V and 9 bases from J; junction bases left unmatched: 6. CDR1 and CDR2 (germline): MDHEN, SYDVKM. This CDR3 is 13 amino acids long. This chain's CDR3 is CASSLSDRRLQYF. In DNA, the CDR3 is TGTGCCAGCAGTTTATCGGACAGGCGGTTGCAGTACTTC. Looking up the rest from reference TRBV28 and TRBJ2-7 gives the full variable domain: DVKVTQSSRYLVKRTGEKVFLECVQDMDHENMFWYRQDPGLGLRLIYFSYDVKMKEKGDIPEGYSVSREKKERFSLILESASTNQTSMYLCASSLSDRRLQYFGPGTRLTVT.

This clone is a singleton in its sample. This chain uses TRBV7-9 with TRBJ2-4; 8 bases agree with TRBD1. The germline gives CDR1 SEHNR, CDR2 FQNEAQ (reference sequence). The V and J ends lost 6 bases and 9 bases, in that order; junction bases with no gene match: 7. The CDR3 spans 13 residues. CDR3: CASRDREFGIQYF. CDR3 in DNA: TGTGCCAGCAGGGACAGGGAATTCGGCATTCAGTACTTC.